The 5 T cell receptor beta chains in this list originate from one sample, sequenced in a study of blood T cell repertoires in COVID-19. This table comes from immunoSEQ multiplex PCR, and its TCRdb copy is limited to in-frame clones, with some not included. This table has approximately 66,000 clones, almost 90% appearing once. The sequenced sample consisted of peripheral blood. These receptors were obtained from a woman between 45 and 60 years old with active or convalescent COVID-19.

The rearrangement joins TRBV3-1 (or the pseudogene TRBV3-2) to TRBJ1-2, with D possibly matching TRBD1 (6 bases). The V and J ends lost 1 base and 8 bases respectively, with 11 bases between them. Per germline, CDR1 LGHDT and CDR2 YNNKEL (reference sequence). The CDR3 is 13 amino acids. The CDR3 sequence: CASSQAGVGGYTF. The DNA for the CDR3 is TGTGCCAGCAGCCAAGCAGGGGTCGGGGGCTACACCTTC.

The chain carries TRBV10-2 and TRBJ1-5; D is possibly TRBD1 (6 bases). Trimming shortened V by 8 bases and J by 5 bases, and 13 bases separated the two germline ends. The CDR3 is 13 residues long. Germline CDR1 reads WSHSY; CDR2 reads SAAADI. The CDR3 sequence is CASVGTPHQPQHF. The CDR3 DNA reads TGCGCCAGCGTGGGGACACCCCATCAGCCCCAGCATTTT.

The chain employs TRBV6-6 and TRBJ1-2; a weak D match, TRBD1 (6 bases). The CDR3 has 14 amino acids. V lost 5 bases and J lost 8, with 18 bases in between. CDR1 MNHNY and CDR2 SVGAGI come from the germline V gene (reference sequence). This CDR3 reads CASSPLPGGEGYTF. CDR3 DNA sequence: TGTGCCAGCAGTCCCCTTCCTGGGGGCGAGGGCTACACCTTC.

The chain couples TRBV9 to TRBJ2-2; the match to TRBD2 covers 9 bases. V was clipped by 1 base and J by 7 bases; unmatched bases: 11. Germline CDR1 is SGDLS and CDR2 is YYNGEE. The length of the CDR3 is 17 residues. This CDR3 is CASSVLGSGRTNGELFF. DNA of the CDR3: TGTGCCAGCAGCGTACTTGGTAGCGGGAGAACGAACGGGGAGCTGTTTTTT.

The chain is built from TRBV9 and TRBJ2-7, with 12 bases lining up with TRBD2. V lost 3 bases and J lost 4; bases outside the gene matches: 5. CDR1 and CDR2 from the germline V gene are SGDLS and YYNGEE. The CDR3 sequence is 15 residues long. Here the CDR3 DNA reads TGTGCCAGCAGCGAAGGGGGGACTAGCGGGTACGAGCAGTACTTC. It yields the protein CASSEGGTSGYEQYF. The full variable domain, rest sourced from reference TRBV9 and TRBJ2-7, is DSGVTQTPKHLITATGQRVTLRCSPRSGDLSVYWYQQSLDQGLQFLIQYYNGEERAKGNILERFSAQQFPDLHSELNLSSLELGDSALYFCASSEGGTSGYEQYFGPGTRLTVT.